A single sample gave rise to the 3 T cell receptor beta chains below, sequenced in a study of post-analysis software for immune sequencing data. General study results and limits: Five or six TRBV segments were significantly more frequent in patients than in controls. TRBV5-6, TRBV5-1 and TRBV20-1 were among these segments.

Their antigen targets remain unknown. Prepared libraries of TCR beta cDNA carried unique molecular identifiers. TCRdb recomputed calls from the PCR reads with MiXCR, one row per CDR3 protein. Among approximately 730,000 distinct CDR3 sequences listed, 30% were seen once. Specimen: blood. The origin of the receptors is a girl aged 5-17 years with multiple sclerosis.

This clonotype has just a few counts. This rearrangement joins TRBV7-2 to TRBJ2-7; D possibly matches TRBD1 or TRBD2 (7 bases each). The CDR3 loop spans 12 amino acids. V dropped 5 bases and J dropped 7 bases, with 12 bases sitting between them. The V gene's germline CDR1 is SGHTA and CDR2 FQGNSA. The CDR3 loop reads CASSQGGREQYF. As DNA, the CDR3 is TGTGCCAGCAGCCAGGGGGGGAGAGAGCAGTACTTC. Together with reference TRBV7-2 and TRBJ2-7, the CDR3 gives the full variable domain: GAGVSQSPSNKVTEKGKDVELRCDPISGHTALYWYRQSLGQGLEFLIYFQGNSAPDKSGLPSDRFSAERTGGSVSTLTIQRTQQEDSAVYLCASSQGGREQYFGPGTRLTVT.

A few counts support this clonotype. This CDR3 reads CATSRAPPTTGGITEAFF. CDR3 coding DNA: TGTGCCACCAGCAGAGCACCACCAACGACAGGGGGAATCACTGAAGCTTTCTTT. V is TRBV15 and J is TRBJ1-1, with TRBD1 identical over 9 bases. Germline CDR1 reads LNHNV; CDR2 reads YYDKDF (reference sequence). The J segment lost 4 bases and the V segment lost 1 base, leaving 13 bases of the junction unmatched. This CDR3 has 18 amino acids.

This chain connects TRBV6-6 to TRBJ1-1; D is possibly TRBD1 (6 bases). This CDR3 contains 12 residues. Germline-derived CDR1 and CDR2 are MNHNY and SVGAGI (reference sequence). V lost 8 bases to trimming and J lost 4 bases, with 11 bases between them. CDR3 region: CASGGAVTEAFF. CDR3 nucleotides: TGTGCCAGCGGGGGGGCGGTCACTGAAGCTTTCTTT.